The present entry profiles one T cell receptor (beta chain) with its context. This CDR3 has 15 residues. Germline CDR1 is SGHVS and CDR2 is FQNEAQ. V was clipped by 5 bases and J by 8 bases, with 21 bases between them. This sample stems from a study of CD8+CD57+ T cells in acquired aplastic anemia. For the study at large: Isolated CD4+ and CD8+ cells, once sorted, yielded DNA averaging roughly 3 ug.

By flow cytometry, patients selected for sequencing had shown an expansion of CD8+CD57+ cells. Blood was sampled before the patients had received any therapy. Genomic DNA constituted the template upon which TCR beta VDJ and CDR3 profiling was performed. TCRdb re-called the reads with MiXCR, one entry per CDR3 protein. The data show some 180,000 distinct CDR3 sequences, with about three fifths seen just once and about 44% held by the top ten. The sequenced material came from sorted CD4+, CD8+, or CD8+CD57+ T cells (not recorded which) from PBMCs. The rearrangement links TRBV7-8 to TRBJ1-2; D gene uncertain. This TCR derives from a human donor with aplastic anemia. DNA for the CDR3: TGTGCCAGCAGCCTGATAGCGGGGATGAGGTACGGCTACACCTTC. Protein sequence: CASSLIAGMRYGYTF. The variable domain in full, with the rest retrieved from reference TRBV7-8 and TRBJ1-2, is GAGVSQSPRYKVAKRGQDVALRCDPISGHVSLFWYQQALGQGPEFLTYFQNEAQLDKSGLPSDRFFAERPEGSVSTLKIQRTQQEDSAVYLCASSLIAGMRYGYTFGSGTRLTVV.